The entry that follows covers one T cell receptor (beta chain) sequence. This sample is part of a study of siplizumab effects on memory and regulatory T cells. This CDR3 is 13 amino acids long. Germline CDR1 reads SQVTM; CDR2 reads ANQGSEA. V lost 6 bases to trimming and J lost 2 bases; unmatched junction nucleotides: 3. TCRdb's copy holds only in-frame clones and misses some; the assay was immunoSEQ multiplex PCR. Here the sample spans about 100,000 clones, 80% to 95% being singletons. The gene calls are TRBV29-1 and TRBJ2-2, with 7 bases that match TRBD1. Sequenced material: CD4+ T cells sorted from blood. This TCR was recovered from a human donor in good health. In DNA form, the CDR3 reads TGCAGCGTAGACAGGGCAAACACCGGGGAGCTGTTTTTT. Its translation: CSVDRANTGELFF.